This TCR beta chain stems from a study of blood T cell repertoires in COVID-19 (dated by TCRdb to the early 2020s). In the study overall: Samples covering the acute and convalescent phases of COVID-19 were provided by collaborators in the United States, Italy and Spain. The material from the prospective study consisted of cDNA or gDNA derived from T cells, B-cell-depleted T cells, or PBMCs. The dataset comprised deeply sampled blood TCRbeta repertoires from subjects exposed to, actively infected with, or recovered from COVID-19. The repertoires were made available in a free public database intended to serve as a resource for research on the immune response to SARS-CoV-2. The samples were drawn from the first 160 participants of the ongoing ImmuneRACE study and from over 950 subjects provided by 6 global collaborators. Nearly every sample came with metadata listing a de-identified subject ID, COVID-19 status, age in years and sex. Where available, HLA class I and class II types were taken from metadata supplied by the sample provider and were not determined by assay-based typing.

The CDR3 holds 16 amino acids from the cysteine to the phenylalanine. Kept here is only the CDR3 DNA, which spans 48 bases and is read in frame from base 1. V is reduced by 0 bases and J by 6 bases, leaving a spacing of 15 bases between them. The germline V gene encodes CDR1 LNHNV and CDR2 YYDKDF (reference sequence). Whole blood was collected in K2EDTA tubes by collaborating institutions according to the institutions' own protocols. Collaborator samples were shipped for TCRbeta analysis as frozen whole blood, isolated PBMCs, or DNA extracted from either sample type. Results and caveats for the whole study, not just this receptor: The quantity of clinical and demographic metadata differed by source and by participant and was supplied without curation.

Remarks on this clone: Its antigen is not yet known. The sample holds no much larger clone one base away, and base qualities are not on file.

The immunoSEQ Assay, a bias-controlled multiplex PCR, was used to amplify TCRbeta CDR3 regions from genomic DNA. On the authors' methods: Nucleated cell counts per sample were estimated from amplification of reference gene primers within the assay. To quantify the absolute abundance of each unique TCRbeta CDR3 rearrangement, sequence reads were collapsed and filtered. Productive Simpson clonality was computed per sample as the square root of Simpson's diversity index over productive rearrangements. Held by TCRdb, this immuneACCESS table contains in-frame sequences only and omits some clones. Under half of the omission traces to an unresolved V gene where checked; the cause of the rest is unknown. V, J and clone size are those of that table, while D and trimming were read from the DNA. The sample data list approximately 75,000 clones, and approximately 82% of these were observed just once. In total, the top ten clones hold approximately 7.3% of the sample.

Material: peripheral blood. The source is a human donor in a cohort sampled during active COVID-19. The chain couples TRBV15 to TRBJ2-1; the D segment could be TRBD2, given 6 matching bases. The encoded CDR3 is CATSRERPGTLNEQFF. The sequenced DNA: TGTGCCACCAGCAGAGAACGACCCGGGACTCTCAATGAGCAGTTCTTC. Reference TRBV15 and TRBJ2-1 proteins supply the regions before and after the CDR3; the full variable domain is: DAMVIQNPRYQVTQFGKPVTLSCSQTLNHNVMYWYQQKSSQAPKLLFHYYDKDFNNEADTPDNFQSRRPNTSFCFLDIRSPGLGDTAMYLCATSRERPGTLNEQFFGPGTRLTVL.